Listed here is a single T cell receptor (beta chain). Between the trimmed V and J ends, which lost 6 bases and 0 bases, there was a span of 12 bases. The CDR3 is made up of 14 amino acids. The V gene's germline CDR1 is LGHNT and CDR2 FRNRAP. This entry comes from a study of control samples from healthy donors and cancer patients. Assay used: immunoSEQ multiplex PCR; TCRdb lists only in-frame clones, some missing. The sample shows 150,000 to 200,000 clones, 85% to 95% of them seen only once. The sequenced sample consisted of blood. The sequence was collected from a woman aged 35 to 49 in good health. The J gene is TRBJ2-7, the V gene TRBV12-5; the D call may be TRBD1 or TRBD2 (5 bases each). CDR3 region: CASGGTVRSYEQYF. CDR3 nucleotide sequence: TGTGCTAGTGGGGGGACGGTTCGCTCCTACGAGCAGTACTTC.